Many counts were recorded for the clone carrying this T cell receptor (beta chain). As yet, its antigen is unknown. The source of the sample is a study of OX40 agonist ivuxolimab in advanced cancers. About the research overall: An anti-OX40 (CD134) antibody with agonistic activity, ivuxolimab, was administered to patients. Three patients, one with hepatocellular carcinoma and two with cutaneous melanoma, achieved partial responses.

Germline V gene data show CDR1 as SGHAT and CDR2 as FQNNGV. This CDR3 has 15 residues. Trimming took 5 bases from V and 2 from J, leaving 12 bases between them. Study findings and constraints: Expanded peripheral T cells had an undetermined antigen specificity. CD4+ T cells averaged fewer expanded clones than CD8+ T cells.

The protocol was immunoSEQ multiplex PCR, while the TCRdb copy is restricted to in-frame clones and leaves out a portion. The profile covers 45,000 to 65,000 clones, with less than 90% appearing a single time and more than 13% taken by the ten largest. The gene calls are TRBV11-2 and TRBJ1-4; D unclear. This receptor was taken from an adult with an advanced solid tumor such as melanoma, head and neck, liver or kidney cancer. The source material was CD4+ or CD8+ T cells sorted from blood, sampled in a trial of the OX40 agonist ivuxolimab. The CDR3 DNA follows: TGTGCCAGCAGCCCATTTGAAGGGACTAATGAAAAACTGTTTTTT. Its translation: CASSPFEGTNEKLFF.